These 32 T cell receptor beta chains were sequenced from one sample in a study of blood T cell repertoires in COVID-19. Clones were sequenced by immunoSEQ multiplex PCR, and TCRdb holds only the in-frame ones, with some missing. The profile covers about 250,000 clones, with roughly 86% appearing a single time and around 2.6% taken by the ten largest. The sequenced material came from PBMCs or T cells enriched from blood (not recorded which). All receptors derive from a woman under 40 with acute COVID-19.

This chain uses TRBV19 with TRBJ1-5, with a tentative D call TRBD1 (5 bases). This CDR3 is built from 15 residues. Germline CDR1 is LNHDA and CDR2 is SQIVND (reference sequence). The germline V and J ends were trimmed by 2 bases and 5 bases, with 13 bases remaining between them. CDR3 in DNA: TGTGCCAGTAGTATAACGGGGGGGTGGGATCAGCCCCAGCATTTT. This gives the protein CASSITGGWDQPQHF.

The rearrangement joins TRBV2 to TRBJ1-2, with D possibly matching TRBD1 (5 bases). Trimming pared 2 bases from V and 3 bases from J, leaving 7 bases between. Germline assignment: CDR1 SNHLY and CDR2 FYNNEI. The length of the CDR3 is 13 residues. As DNA, the CDR3 is TGTGCCAGCAGTGAACGGACACACTATGGCTACACCTTC. Translation: CASSERTHYGYTF.

This chain joins TRBV2 and TRBJ1-5; TRBD1 might be the D (6 bases). Germline CDR1 is SNHLY and CDR2 is FYNNEI. V was pared by 6 bases and J by 5 bases, with 11 bases between. The CDR3 spans 13 residues. CDR3: CASRQGEDQPQHF. The DNA for the CDR3 is TGTGCCAGCAGACAGGGAGAAGATCAGCCCCAGCATTTT.

The chain links TRBV19 to TRBJ1-1; D unclear. V was pared by 5 bases and J by 2 bases, with 12 bases between. Per germline, CDR1 LNHDA and CDR2 SQIVND (reference sequence). This CDR3 contains 14 residues. CDR3 DNA sequence: TGTGCCAGTAGTTACCCCGAGGGCAACACTGAAGCTTTCTTT. Translation gives CASSYPEGNTEAFF.

The chain carries TRBV4-1 and TRBJ2-5, with a weak D call TRBD2 (7 bases). The CDR3 covers 15 residues. V dropped 1 base and J dropped 4 bases, with 13 bases sitting between them. The germline CDR1 and CDR2 sequences are MGHRA and YSYEKL. The DNA of the CDR3 is TGCGCCAGCAGCCAAGCTGGGGGGGGGCCAGAGACCCAGTACTTC. Its translation is CASSQAGGGPETQYF.

The J gene is TRBJ2-1, the V gene TRBV11-2; D possibly corresponds to TRBD1 (6 bases). Trimming pared 4 bases from V and 8 bases from J, leaving 9 bases between. Germline values: CDR1 SGHAT, CDR2 FQNNGV. CDR3 size: 12 residues. The CDR3 region is CASSSRQDEQFF. The CDR3 bases are TGTGCCAGCAGCTCCAGACAGGATGAGCAGTTCTTC.

The chain combines TRBV29-1 with TRBJ2-2; 8 bases are shared with TRBD2. In germline, CDR1 is SQVTM, CDR2 ANQGSEA. The CDR3 has 14 residues. V dropped 3 bases and J dropped 5; count of bases not matched to a gene: 5. The CDR3 here is CSVEVQRGTGELFF. CDR3 in DNA: TGCAGCGTTGAGGTCCAGCGGGGGACCGGGGAGCTGTTTTTT.

This chain connects TRBV12-2 to TRBJ2-7; the D segment call TRBD2 is taken from the table without a DNA check. TRBV12-2 is marked as a pseudogene. The CDR3 is made up of 14 amino acids. This CDR3 is CASRSTSGGDEQYF. Written as DNA, the CDR3 is TGTGCAAGTCGCTCGACTAGCGGGGGAGACGAGCAGTACTTC.

CDR3 DNA sequence: TGTGCCAGCAGTCCCTCAGGGGTTAATGAAAAACTGTTTTTT. Encoded protein: CASSPSGVNEKLFF. The chain is built from TRBV6-5 and TRBJ1-4, with a weak D call TRBD1 (6 bases). This CDR3 region has 14 residues. Trimming shortened V by 5 bases and J by 4 bases, and 11 bases separated the two germline ends. Per germline, CDR1 MNHEY and CDR2 SVGAGI.

V usage is TRBV7-9 and J usage is TRBJ2-1; TRBD1 matches 9 bases. Germline V gives CDR1 SEHNR, CDR2 FQNEAQ (reference sequence). This CDR3 is 14 amino acids long. V lost 4 bases to trimming and J lost 3 bases; unmatched junction nucleotides: 1. In DNA, the CDR3 is TGTGCCAGCAGCTGGGACAGGGACTACAATGAGCAGTTCTTC. Translation gives CASSWDRDYNEQFF.

The chain couples TRBV3-1 (or the pseudogene TRBV3-2) to TRBJ2-2; 10 bases are shared with TRBD1. V gave up 1 base and J gave up 3 bases; unmatched junction bases: 5. The CDR3 is made up of 17 amino acids. The germline V gene encodes CDR1 LGHDT and CDR2 YNNKEL (reference sequence). This CDR3 reads CASSQGDRGPHTGELFF. The CDR3 nucleotides read TGTGCCAGCAGCCAAGGAGACAGGGGGCCCCACACCGGGGAGCTGTTTTTT.

This chain connects TRBV4-1 to TRBJ2-7, with D perhaps matching TRBD1 (6 bases). CDR3 length: 16 residues. Germline-derived CDR1 and CDR2 are MGHRA and YSYEKL. V was pared by 1 base and J by 0 bases, with 13 bases between. CDR3 in amino acids: CASSQVEGHSSYEQYF. Here the CDR3 DNA reads TGCGCCAGCAGCCAAGTAGAGGGACATAGCTCCTACGAGCAGTACTTC.

This sequence joins TRBV11-3 and TRBJ2-5; TRBD2 matches at 8 bases. With 1 base clipped from V and 2 bases from J, the junction kept 3 bases outside the gene matches. Looked up from germline, CDR1 is SGHNT and CDR2 is YENEEA. The CDR3 is 15 residues long. For the CDR3, the DNA is TGTGCCAGCAGCTTAGGACTAGCGCCACAAGAGACCCAGTACTTC. Translation gives CASSLGLAPQETQYF.

This clone was seen just once. The chain uses TRBV21-1 and TRBJ1-5. TRBV21-1 is listed as a pseudogene. This CDR3 region has 14 residues. The chain's CDR3 is CASSKGYSNQPQHF. The CDR3 DNA is TGTGCCAGCAGCAAAGGTTATAGCAATCAGCCCCAGCATTTT.

The V and J genes are TRBV5-4 and TRBJ2-1; possible D gene TRBD1, 7 bases. The CDR3 length is 17 residues. In germline, CDR1 is SGHNT, CDR2 YYREEE (reference sequence). Trimming took 2 bases from V and 5 from J, leaving 20 bases between them. The chain's CDR3 is CASSFAGGGLRHNEQFF. The CDR3 DNA follows: TGTGCCAGCAGCTTCGCCGGAGGGGGCCTCAGACACAATGAGCAGTTCTTC.

V is TRBV5-6 and J is TRBJ1-2; TRBD1 matches 8 bases. With 1 base clipped from V and 0 bases from J, the junction kept 11 bases outside the gene matches. Germline CDR1 and CDR2: SGHDT and YYEEEE. The CDR3 covers 18 residues. CDR3 amino acids: CASSLFSGGESTNYGYTF. The DNA of the CDR3 is TGTGCCAGCAGCTTGTTTTCAGGGGGCGAATCTACTAACTATGGCTACACCTTC. Complete variable domain (other parts from reference TRBV5-6 and TRBJ1-2): DAGVTQSPTHLIKTRGQQVTLRCSPKSGHDTVSWYQQALGQGPQFIFQYYEEEERQRGNFPDRFSGHQFPNYSSELNVNALLLGDSALYLCASSLFSGGESTNYGYTFGSGTRLTVV.

The chain links TRBV27 to TRBJ1-2, with 11 bases fitting TRBD1. V was pared by 8 bases and J by 0 bases, with 11 bases of the junction left unmatched. CDR1 MNHEY and CDR2 SMNVEV come from the germline V gene (reference sequence). The CDR3 has 17 amino acids. CDR3 in amino acids: CASRIPGQGGTNYGYTF. The DNA of the CDR3 is TGTGCCAGCCGAATCCCGGGACAGGGGGGAACTAACTATGGCTACACCTTC.

The count of this clone is one. For the CDR3, the DNA is TGTGCCAGCAGCGCCCTCCCACCAGGGGGCGGGAACACCGGGGAGCTGTTTTTT. Protein sequence: CASSALPPGGGNTGELFF. This chain joins TRBV9 and TRBJ2-2; 8 bases align to TRBD1. The CDR3 runs to 18 residues. Looked up from germline, CDR1 is SGDLS and CDR2 is YYNGEE. Trimming at V came to 3 bases and at J to 1 base, leaving 11 bases not matched to a gene.

The chain has TRBV6-5 and TRBJ2-3, with no clear D. V lost 5 bases to trimming and J lost 2 bases, with 5 bases between them. The CDR3 is 12 amino acids. Germline-derived CDR1 and CDR2 are MNHEY and SVGAGI. CDR3 DNA sequence: TGTGCCAGCAGTACAGTCACAGATACGCAGTATTTT. It translates to CASSTVTDTQYF.

CDR3 residues: CASSPGTMDSNQPQHF. The DNA of the CDR3 is TGTGCCAGCTCACCAGGGACAATGGATAGCAATCAGCCCCAGCATTTT. V usage is TRBV18 and J usage is TRBJ1-5; perhaps TRBD1 as D (6 bases). This CDR3 has 16 amino acids. Trimming took 2 bases from V and 0 from J, leaving 11 bases between them. CDR1 and CDR2 from the germline V gene are KGHSH and LQKENI.

This chain joins TRBV3-1 (or the pseudogene TRBV3-2) and TRBJ1-3; D gene ambiguous. The CDR3 totals 16 residues. V dropped 1 base and J dropped 1 base, with 11 bases sitting between them. The germline gives CDR1 LGHDT, CDR2 YNNKEL (reference sequence). CDR3 bases: TGTGCCAGCAGCCAAGCGCATCTACTATCTGGAAACACCATATATTTT. Translating gives CASSQAHLLSGNTIYF.

Here the CDR3 reads CASSLVLMNTEAFF. DNA of the CDR3: TGTGCCAGCAGCTTAGTGTTAATGAACACTGAAGCTTTCTTT. The chain recombines TRBV7-9 with TRBJ1-1; D is ambiguous. CDR1 and CDR2 (germline): SEHNR, FQNEAQ (reference sequence). Trimming removed 1 base from V and 0 bases from J, with 6 bases in between. The CDR3 is 14 amino acids. Full variable domain (rest looked up from reference TRBV7-9 and TRBJ1-1): DTGVSQNPRHKITKRGQNVTFRCDPISEHNRLYWYRQTLGQGPEFLTYFQNEAQLEKSRLLSDRFSAERPKGSFSTLEIQRTEQGDSAMYLCASSLVLMNTEAFFGQGTRLTVV.

The rearrangement uses TRBV6-1 and TRBJ1-1, with 7 positions matching TRBD1. The V gene's germline CDR1 is MNHNS and CDR2 SASEGT. The CDR3 is 15 residues long. The V gene end was trimmed by 6 bases and the J gene end by 0 bases; junction bases not matched to a gene: 7. The DNA for the CDR3 is TGTGCCAGCAGCCTTCGACAGGGAGTGAACACTGAAGCTTTCTTT. Translation gives CASSLRQGVNTEAFF.

The chain combines TRBV11-2 with TRBJ1-4; tentatively, D is TRBD1 (5 bases). CDR1 and CDR2 (germline): SGHAT, FQNNGV. Trimming removed 4 bases at V and 8 bases at J, with 5 bases between. CDR3 length: 11 amino acids. Written as DNA, the CDR3 is TGTGCCAGCAGCTCAGGGGAAAAACTGTTTTTT. This codes for CASSSGEKLFF. Full variable domain (outside the CDR3, taken from reference TRBV11-2 and TRBJ1-4): EAGVAQSPRYKIIEKRQSVAFWCNPISGHATLYWYQQILGQGPKLLIQFQNNGVVDDSQLPKDRFSAERLKGVDSTLKIQPAKLEDSAVYLCASSSGEKLFFGSGTQLSVL.

The rearrangement links TRBV9 to TRBJ1-2; 9 bases agree with TRBD1. This CDR3 comprises 15 residues. CDR1 and CDR2 from the germline V gene are SGDLS and YYNGEE. V was pared by 3 bases and J by 2 bases, with 5 bases of the junction left unmatched. This chain's CDR3 is CASSETGGSNYGYTF. The CDR3 DNA reads TGTGCCAGCAGCGAAACAGGGGGCAGCAACTATGGCTACACCTTC.

This rearrangement joins TRBV5-1 to TRBJ1-1; possible D gene TRBD1, 6 bases. Germline V gene lookup returns CDR1 SGHRS and CDR2 YFSETQ. V was clipped by 4 bases and J by 1 base, with 11 bases between them. This CDR3 is built from 14 residues. Here the CDR3 reads CASSRDIPNTEAFF. Here the CDR3 DNA reads TGCGCCAGCAGCCGGGACATCCCGAACACTGAAGCTTTCTTT.

The chain employs TRBV4-3 and TRBJ1-1; no firm D call. V was pared by 0 bases and J by 2 bases, with 10 bases between. There are 15 residues in the CDR3. Germline CDR1 LGHNA, CDR2 YSLEER. The chain's CDR3 is CASSQDAEYNTEAFF. CDR3 nucleotide sequence: TGCGCCAGCAGCCAAGATGCGGAGTACAACACTGAAGCTTTCTTT.

This rearrangement joins TRBV5-1 to TRBJ2-7, with D perhaps TRBD1 (6 bases). Germline CDR1 reads SGHRS; CDR2 reads YFSETQ. The CDR3 totals 14 residues. V shed 3 bases and J shed 0 bases, with 10 bases lying between them. DNA of the CDR3: TGCGCCAGCAGCTACCGGACAGACTCCTACGAGCAGTACTTC. Translation gives CASSYRTDSYEQYF.

The chain links TRBV6-5 to TRBJ1-1; 7 nucleotides line up with TRBD1. The V and J ends lost 10 bases and 4 bases, in that order; junction bases with no gene match: 12. The CDR3 has 14 residues. Per germline, CDR1 MNHEY and CDR2 SVGAGI. This chain's CDR3 is CATLPGPGGTEAFF. The CDR3 region has the DNA TGTGCCACCTTACCAGGGCCAGGGGGCACTGAAGCTTTCTTT.

The V and J genes are TRBV20-1 and TRBJ2-1; D is undetermined. The ends were cut back, 3 bases at V and 1 base at J, with 7 bases in the middle. Germline-derived CDR1 and CDR2 are DFQATT and SNEGSKA (reference sequence). The CDR3 extends over 13 amino acids. In DNA, the CDR3 is TGCAGTGCTAGTTCTGTTTCCTACAATGAGCAGTTCTTC. It specifies CSASSVSYNEQFF.

This sequence joins TRBV9 and TRBJ2-3, with D hard to call. The CDR3 has 13 amino acids. V gave up 0 bases and J gave up 6 bases, with 8 bases separating them. Germline V gene data show CDR1 as SGDLS and CDR2 as YYNGEE. DNA of the CDR3: TGTGCCAGCAGCGTAGGAGTTTCGGATACGCAGTATTTT. Translation: CASSVGVSDTQYF.

This clone is a singleton in its sample. The chain couples TRBV6-6 to TRBJ1-5, with D perhaps matching TRBD1 (5 bases). From germline, CDR1 is MNHNY and CDR2 SVGAGI (reference sequence). Trimming cost V 8 bases and J 8 bases, with 13 bases left between them. The CDR3 extends over 12 amino acids. The CDR3 sequence: CASGPQGEPQHF. Written as DNA, the CDR3 is TGTGCCAGCGGACCCCAGGGTGAGCCCCAGCATTTT.